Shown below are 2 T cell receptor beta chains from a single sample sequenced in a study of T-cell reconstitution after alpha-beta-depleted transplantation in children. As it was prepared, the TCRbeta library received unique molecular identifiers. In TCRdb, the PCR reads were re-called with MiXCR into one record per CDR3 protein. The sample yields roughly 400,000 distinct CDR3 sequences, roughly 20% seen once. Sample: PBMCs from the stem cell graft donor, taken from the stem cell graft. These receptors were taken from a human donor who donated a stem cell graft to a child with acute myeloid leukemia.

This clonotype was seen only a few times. CDR3 in amino acids: CASSPRIANEQFF. In DNA form, the CDR3 reads TGCGCCAGCAGCCCAAGAATCGCTAATGAGCAGTTCTTC. The J gene is TRBJ2-1, the V gene TRBV5-1; D uncertain. The germline CDR1 and CDR2 sequences are SGHRS and YFSETQ. This CDR3 has 13 amino acids. V was shortened by 4 bases and J by 7 bases, with 12 bases between the two germline ends.

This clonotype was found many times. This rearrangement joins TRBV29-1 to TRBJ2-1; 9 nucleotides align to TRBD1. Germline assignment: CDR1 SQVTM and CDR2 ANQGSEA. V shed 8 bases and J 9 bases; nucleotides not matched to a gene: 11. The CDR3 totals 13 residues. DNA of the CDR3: TGCAGCCTCGGGACAGGGCGGATGGGTGAGCAGTTCTTC. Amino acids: CSLGTGRMGEQFF.